One TCR beta chain is described in this entry. The antigen remains undetermined. CDR1 MNHEY and CDR2 SMNVEV come from the germline V gene (reference sequence). The CDR3 covers 16 residues. The ends lost 5 bases at V and 3 bases at J; junction bases unmatched: 9. Sequenced by immunoSEQ multiplex PCR; TCRdb stores in-frame clones only, minus some. Of approximately 2,200,000 clones detected, more than 85% appear once; the ten largest clones hold 1.5% to 2%. This sample stems from a study of shared clonotypes between healthy human individuals. General observations from the study: The study found lower generation probabilities in non-shared clonotypes than in those shared by all four donors. A handful of donors shared about 4.8% of their naive CD4 clonotypes.

Positive CCR7 selection of CD45RO-negative cells yielded the naive CD8 cells, and terminally differentiated effector memory CD45RA+ cells were excluded. Those who donated, Caucasian adults without exception, all lived in Nashville, Tennessee. The chain is built from TRBV27 and TRBJ2-7; 11 bases line up with TRBD2. The sequenced sample consisted of naive CD8+ T cells from PBMCs. The TCR sequence derives from a man younger than 35 in good health. Some clones in this sample may be carry-over from other donors' samples. CDR3 nucleotide sequence: TGTGCCAGCAGTCACCAAAGACTAGCGGGATTCTACGAGCAGTACTTC. Amino acids: CASSHQRLAGFYEQYF.